This T cell receptor beta chain was found in a study of early T cells in non-severe SARS-CoV-2 infection. On the study more broadly: Sequencing was performed on bulk RNA from unsorted whole blood, leaving chains unpaired.

Attached unique molecular identifiers marked individual cDNA molecules. TCRdb reprocessed the 5' RACE reads with MiXCR, giving one entry per CDR3 protein. Here the sample spans around 30,000 distinct CDR3 sequences, under 6.5% being singletons. Trimming cost V 0 bases and J 1 base, with 19 bases left between them. The CDR3 contains 17 residues. From germline, CDR1 is DFQATT and CDR2 SNEGSKA (reference sequence). This clonotype was observed at least ten times. This clonotype was obtained from an adult who was a healthcare worker with PCR-confirmed SARS-CoV-2 infection or an uninfected control (not recorded which). The sequenced sample was whole blood. The chain uses TRBV20-1 and TRBJ2-7; perhaps D is TRBD1 or TRBD2 (6 bases each). The CDR3 coding sequence is TGCAGTGCTAGAGATCTGGGGGGCGCGGCTAGGTCCTACGAGCAGTACTTC. Translated, it gives CSARDLGGAARSYEQYF.